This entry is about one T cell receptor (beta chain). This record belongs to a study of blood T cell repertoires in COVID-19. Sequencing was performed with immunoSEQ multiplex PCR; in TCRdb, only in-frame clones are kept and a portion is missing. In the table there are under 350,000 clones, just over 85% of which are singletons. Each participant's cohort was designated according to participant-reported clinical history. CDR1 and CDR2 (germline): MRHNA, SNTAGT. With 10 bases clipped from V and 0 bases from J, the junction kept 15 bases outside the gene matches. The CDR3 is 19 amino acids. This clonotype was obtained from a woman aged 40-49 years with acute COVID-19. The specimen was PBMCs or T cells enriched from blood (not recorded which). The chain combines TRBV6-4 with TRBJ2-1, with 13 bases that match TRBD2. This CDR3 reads CATYTMGLAGISSYNEQFF. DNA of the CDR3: TGTGCCACCTATACTATGGGACTAGCGGGGATTAGCTCCTACAATGAGCAGTTCTTC.